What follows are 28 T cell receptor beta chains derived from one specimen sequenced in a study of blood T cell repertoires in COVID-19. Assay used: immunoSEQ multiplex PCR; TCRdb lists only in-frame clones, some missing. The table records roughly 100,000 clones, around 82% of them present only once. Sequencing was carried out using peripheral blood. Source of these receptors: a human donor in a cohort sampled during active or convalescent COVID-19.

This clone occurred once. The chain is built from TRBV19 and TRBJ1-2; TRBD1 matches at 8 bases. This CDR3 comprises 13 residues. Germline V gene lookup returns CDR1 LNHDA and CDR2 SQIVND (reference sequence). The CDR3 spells CAVGQGGLYGYTF. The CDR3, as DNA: TGTGCTGTTGGACAGGGCGGACTTTATGGCTACACCTTC.

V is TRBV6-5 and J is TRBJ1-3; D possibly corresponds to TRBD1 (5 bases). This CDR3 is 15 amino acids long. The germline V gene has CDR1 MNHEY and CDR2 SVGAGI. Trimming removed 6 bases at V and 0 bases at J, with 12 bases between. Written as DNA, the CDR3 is TGTGCCAGCAGCTACGACAGCTTCTCTGGAAACACCATATATTTT. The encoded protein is CASSYDSFSGNTIYF.

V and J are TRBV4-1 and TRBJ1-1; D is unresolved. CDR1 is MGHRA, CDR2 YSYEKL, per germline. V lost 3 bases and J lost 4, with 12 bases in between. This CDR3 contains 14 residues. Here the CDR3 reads CASSHPGVGTEAFF. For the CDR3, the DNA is TGCGCCAGCAGCCACCCCGGGGTGGGCACTGAAGCTTTCTTT.

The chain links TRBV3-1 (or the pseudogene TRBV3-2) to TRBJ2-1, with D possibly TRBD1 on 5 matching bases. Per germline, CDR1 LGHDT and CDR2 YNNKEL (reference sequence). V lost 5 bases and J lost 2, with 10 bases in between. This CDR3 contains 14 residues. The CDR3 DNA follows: TGTGCCAGCAGCTCTCGGACACCCTACAATGAGCAGTTCTTC. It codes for CASSSRTPYNEQFF.

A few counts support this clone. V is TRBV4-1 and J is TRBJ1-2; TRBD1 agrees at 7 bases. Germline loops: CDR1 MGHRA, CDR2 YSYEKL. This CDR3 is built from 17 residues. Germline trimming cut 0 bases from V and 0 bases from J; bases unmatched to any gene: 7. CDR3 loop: CASSQDPLGQTNYGYTF. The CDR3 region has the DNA TGCGCCAGCAGCCAAGATCCGTTGGGACAGACTAACTATGGCTACACCTTC.

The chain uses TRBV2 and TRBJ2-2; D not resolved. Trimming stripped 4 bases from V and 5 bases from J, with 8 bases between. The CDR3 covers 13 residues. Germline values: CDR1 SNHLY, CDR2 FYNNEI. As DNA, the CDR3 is TGTGCCAGCAGTGTCCGGGTAACCGGGGAGCTGTTTTTT. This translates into CASSVRVTGELFF. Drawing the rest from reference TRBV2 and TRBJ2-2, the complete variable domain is EPEVTQTPSHQVTQMGQEVILRCVPISNHLYFYWYRQILGQKVEFLVSFYNNEISEKSEIFDDQFSVERPDGSNFTLKIRSTKLEDSAMYFCASSVRVTGELFFGEGSRLTVL.

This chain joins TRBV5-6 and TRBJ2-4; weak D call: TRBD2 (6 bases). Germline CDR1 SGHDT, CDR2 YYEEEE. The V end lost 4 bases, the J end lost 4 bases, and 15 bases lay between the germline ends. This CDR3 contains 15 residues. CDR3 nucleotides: TGTGCCAGCAGCGGGGACCCCGGGGGTAAAAACATTCAGTACTTC. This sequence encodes CASSGDPGGKNIQYF.

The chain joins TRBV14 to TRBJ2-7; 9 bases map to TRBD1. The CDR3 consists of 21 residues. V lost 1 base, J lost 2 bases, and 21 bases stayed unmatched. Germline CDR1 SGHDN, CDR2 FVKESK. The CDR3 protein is CASSQVLWRGQGVLATYEQYF. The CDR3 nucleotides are TGTGCCAGCAGCCAAGTCTTGTGGAGGGGACAGGGCGTTCTTGCTACCTACGAGCAGTACTTC.

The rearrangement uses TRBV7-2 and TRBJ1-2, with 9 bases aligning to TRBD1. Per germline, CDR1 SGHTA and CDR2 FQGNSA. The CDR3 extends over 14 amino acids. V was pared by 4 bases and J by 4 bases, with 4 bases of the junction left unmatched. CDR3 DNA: TGTGCCAGCAGCTGGGGACAGGGTGGCTATGGCTACACCTTC. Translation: CASSWGQGGYGYTF. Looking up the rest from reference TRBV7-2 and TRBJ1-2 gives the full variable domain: GAGVSQSPSNKVTEKGKDVELRCDPISGHTALYWYRQSLGQGLEFLIYFQGNSAPDKSGLPSDRFSAERTGGSVSTLTIQRTQQEDSAVYLCASSWGQGGYGYTFGSGTRLTVV.

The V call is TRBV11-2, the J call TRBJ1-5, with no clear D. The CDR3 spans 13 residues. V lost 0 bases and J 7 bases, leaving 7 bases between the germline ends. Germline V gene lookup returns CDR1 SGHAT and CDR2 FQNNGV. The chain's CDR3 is CASSLDRRQPQHF. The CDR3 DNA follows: TGTGCCAGCAGCTTAGACAGGCGACAGCCCCAGCATTTT.

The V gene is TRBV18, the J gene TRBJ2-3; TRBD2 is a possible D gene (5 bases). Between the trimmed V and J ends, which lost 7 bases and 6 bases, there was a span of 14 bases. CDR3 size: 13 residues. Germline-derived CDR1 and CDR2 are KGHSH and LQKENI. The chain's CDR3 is CASCPQLEDTQYF. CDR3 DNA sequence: TGTGCCAGCTGCCCCCAACTAGAGGATACGCAGTATTTT.

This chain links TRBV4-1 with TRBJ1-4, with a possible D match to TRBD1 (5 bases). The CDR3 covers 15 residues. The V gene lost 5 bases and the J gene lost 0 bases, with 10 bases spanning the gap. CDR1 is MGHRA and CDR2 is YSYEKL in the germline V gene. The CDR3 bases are TGCGCCAGCAGCTGGGGGGGGTCAACTAATGAAAAACTGTTTTTT. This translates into CASSWGGSTNEKLFF.

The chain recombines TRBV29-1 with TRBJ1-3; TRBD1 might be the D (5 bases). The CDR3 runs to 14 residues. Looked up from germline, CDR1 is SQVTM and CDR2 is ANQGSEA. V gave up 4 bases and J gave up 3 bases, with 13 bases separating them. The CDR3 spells CSVVQGGFGNTIYF. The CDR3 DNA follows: TGCAGCGTTGTGCAGGGAGGGTTTGGAAACACCATATATTTT.

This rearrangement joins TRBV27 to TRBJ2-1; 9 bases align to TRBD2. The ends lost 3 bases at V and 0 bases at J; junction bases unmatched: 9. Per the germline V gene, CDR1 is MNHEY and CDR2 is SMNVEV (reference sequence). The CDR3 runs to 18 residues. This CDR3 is CASSFGLAGESSYNEQFF. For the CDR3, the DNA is TGTGCCAGCAGTTTCGGGTTAGCGGGGGAGAGCTCCTACAATGAGCAGTTCTTC.

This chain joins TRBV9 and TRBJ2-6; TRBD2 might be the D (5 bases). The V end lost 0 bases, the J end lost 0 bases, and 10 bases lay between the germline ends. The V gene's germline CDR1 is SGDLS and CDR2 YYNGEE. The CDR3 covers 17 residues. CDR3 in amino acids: CASSVDGIGSGANVLTF. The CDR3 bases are TGTGCCAGCAGCGTAGACGGGATCGGCTCTGGGGCCAACGTCCTGACTTTC.

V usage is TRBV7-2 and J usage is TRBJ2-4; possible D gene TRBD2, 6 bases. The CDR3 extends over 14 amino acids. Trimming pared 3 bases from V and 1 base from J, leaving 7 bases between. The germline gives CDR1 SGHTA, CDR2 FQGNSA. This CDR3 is CASSFRGAKNIQYF. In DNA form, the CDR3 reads TGTGCCAGCAGCTTCCGGGGGGCCAAAAACATTCAGTACTTC.

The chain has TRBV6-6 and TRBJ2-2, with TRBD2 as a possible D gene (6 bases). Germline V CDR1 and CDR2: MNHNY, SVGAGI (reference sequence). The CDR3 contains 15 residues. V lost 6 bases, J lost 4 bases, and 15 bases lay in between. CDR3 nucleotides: TGTGCCAGCAGACCCCCGGGACTCCTCACCGGGGAGCTGTTTTTT. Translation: CASRPPGLLTGELFF.

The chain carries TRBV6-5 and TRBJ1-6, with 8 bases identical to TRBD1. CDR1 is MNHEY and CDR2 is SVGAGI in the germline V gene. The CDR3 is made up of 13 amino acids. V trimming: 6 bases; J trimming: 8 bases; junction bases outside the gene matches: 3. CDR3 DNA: TGTGCCAGCAGGGACAGGGCGGATTCACCCCTCCACTTT. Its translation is CASRDRADSPLHF.

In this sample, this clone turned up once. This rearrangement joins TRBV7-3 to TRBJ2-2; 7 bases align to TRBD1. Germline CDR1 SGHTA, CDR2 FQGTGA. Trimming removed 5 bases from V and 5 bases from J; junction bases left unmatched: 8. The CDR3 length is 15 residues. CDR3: CASSVRGQETGELFF. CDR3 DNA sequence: TGTGCCAGCAGCGTTCGTGGACAGGAAACCGGGGAGCTGTTTTTT. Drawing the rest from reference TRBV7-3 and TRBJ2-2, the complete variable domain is GAGVSQTPSNKVTEKGKYVELRCDPISGHTALYWYRQSLGQGPEFLIYFQGTGAADDSGLPNDRFFAVRPEGSVSTLKIQRTERGDSAVYLCASSVRGQETGELFFGEGSRLTVL.

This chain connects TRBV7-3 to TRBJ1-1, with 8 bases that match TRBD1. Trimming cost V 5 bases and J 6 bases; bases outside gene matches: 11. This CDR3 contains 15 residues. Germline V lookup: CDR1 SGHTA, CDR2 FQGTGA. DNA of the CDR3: TGTGCCAGCAGCAAAGACAGGGGCCCAGGCGCTGAAGCTTTCTTT. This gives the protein CASSKDRGPGAEAFF.

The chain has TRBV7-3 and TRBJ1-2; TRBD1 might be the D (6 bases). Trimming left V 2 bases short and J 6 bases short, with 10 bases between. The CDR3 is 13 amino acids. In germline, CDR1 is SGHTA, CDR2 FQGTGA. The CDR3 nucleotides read TGTGCCAGCAGCTTAGAACAGGGTCATGGCTACACCTTC. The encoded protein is CASSLEQGHGYTF.

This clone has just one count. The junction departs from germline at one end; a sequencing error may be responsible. The CDR3 bases are TGTGCCAGCAGTGAAACGGAGAGCCTCCCGTATTTC. It yields the protein CASSETESLPYF. V and J are TRBV6-1 and TRBJ1-2; D is unresolved. This CDR3 contains 12 residues. Germline V gives CDR1 MNHNS, CDR2 SASEGT.

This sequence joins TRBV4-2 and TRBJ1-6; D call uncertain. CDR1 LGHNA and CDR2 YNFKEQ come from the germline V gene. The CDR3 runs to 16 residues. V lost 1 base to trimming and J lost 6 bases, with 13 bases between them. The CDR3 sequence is CASSQVEPITNSPLHF. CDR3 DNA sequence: TGTGCCAGCAGCCAAGTTGAGCCGATCACTAATTCACCCCTCCACTTT.

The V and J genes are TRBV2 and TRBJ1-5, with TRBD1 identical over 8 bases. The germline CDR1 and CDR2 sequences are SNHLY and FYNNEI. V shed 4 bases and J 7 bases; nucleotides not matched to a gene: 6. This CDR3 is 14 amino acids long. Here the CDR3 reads CASSGPRGQQPQHF. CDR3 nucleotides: TGTGCCAGCAGTGGCCCCAGGGGGCAGCAGCCCCAGCATTTT.

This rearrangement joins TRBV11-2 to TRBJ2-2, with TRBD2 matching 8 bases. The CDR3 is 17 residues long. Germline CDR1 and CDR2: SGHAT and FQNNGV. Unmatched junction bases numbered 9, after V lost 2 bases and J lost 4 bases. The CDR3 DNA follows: TGTGCCAGCAGCTTACGGCGGGAGCGGGGGAGCACCGGGGAGCTGTTTTTT. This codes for CASSLRRERGSTGELFF.

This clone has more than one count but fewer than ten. The CDR3 here is CASSITGDTEAFF. CDR3 DNA: TGTGCCAGCAGCATCACAGGGGACACTGAAGCTTTCTTT. V gene TRBV7-9 combines with J gene TRBJ1-1, with TRBD1 identical over 7 bases. Germline loops: CDR1 SEHNR, CDR2 FQNEAQ (reference sequence). Germline trimming cut 5 bases from V and 3 bases from J; bases unmatched to any gene: 3. The CDR3 runs to 13 residues.

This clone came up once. The DNA for the CDR3 is TGTGCCAGCCTTAGGAGAGGCTCCGGCCCTGAAGCTTTCTTT. Protein sequence: CASLRRGSGPEAFF. V is TRBV19 and J is TRBJ1-1; no definite D call. V was trimmed by 9 bases and J by 6 bases, leaving 20 bases between them. This CDR3 has 14 amino acids. Germline V lookup: CDR1 LNHDA, CDR2 SQIVND (reference sequence). Full variable domain (missing parts from reference TRBV19 and TRBJ1-1): DGGITQSPKYLFRKEGQNVTLSCEQNLNHDAMYWYRQDPGQGLRLIYYSQIVNDFQKGDIAEGYSVSREKKESFPLTVTSAQKNPTAFYLCASLRRGSGPEAFFGQGTRLTVV.

The DNA of the CDR3 is TGTGCCAGCAGCATCTCTTACGAGCAGTACTTC. Translated, it gives CASSISYEQYF. The rearrangement links TRBV11-3 to TRBJ2-7; D unresolved. The V gene lost 5 bases and the J gene lost 4 bases, with 6 bases spanning the gap. The length of the CDR3 is 11 residues. Germline V gives CDR1 SGHNT, CDR2 YENEEA.